This TCR beta chain was sequenced for a study of CD8 T cells in ankylosing spondylitis (dated by TCRdb to about 2017). About the study as a whole: The study profiled T cell receptor beta repertoires in healthy donors and ankylosing spondylitis patients to find disease-linked TCR variants. Peripheral blood was sampled, and synovial fluid was additionally collected from ankylosing spondylitis patients. The whole study cohort included about a hundred healthy donors and 25 ankylosing spondylitis patients. Study-wide findings and limitations: Some motif variants had previously been reported in the synovial fluid and blood of reactive arthritis patients, which suggests shared mechanisms of disease initiation. A TCR beta motif of several highly homologous amino acid variants appeared characteristic of blood from ankylosing spondylitis patients. The disease-linked clones were reported as significantly enriched in matched synovial fluid samples from ankylosing spondylitis patients. The disease-linked clones showed a CD8+ phenotype and occurred at relatively low frequencies in peripheral blood.

This clonotype was found many times. Its antigen has not been determined. Base-call qualities are not available, and no considerably larger clone is one nucleotide away. Trimming removed 3 bases from V and 3 bases from J; the gene matches leave 5 bases unexplained. The CDR3, cysteine through phenylalanine, is 14 amino acids long. Only the CDR3 DNA is retained, 42 bases long and in frame from the first base. Data came from an Illumina HiSeq 2500. Quantitative 5'-RACE with molecular barcodes was used to prepare TCR beta libraries. Concerning the study's data processing: A new computational method based on a probabilistic model of VDJ rearrangement was used to identify disease-linked TCR variants. Through fastp at Q25 and MiXCR, TCRdb rebuilt clones from the public reads, retaining in-frame beta chains. Rows are combined by CDR3 protein, so each entry shows the most common genes and DNA. TCRdb assigned the V and J calls; the authors' analysis was not used. The sample table records about 240,000 distinct CDR3 sequences; around 10% of these occur just once. The ten largest clones add up to less than 8% of the sample.

The V gene is TRBV12-3 or TRBV12-4 and the J gene is TRBJ2-7; 7 central nucleotides agree with TRBD1. The material sequenced was blood, either unsorted or a sorted T cell fraction (not recorded which). The receptor was derived from a male donor with ankylosing spondylitis or in good health (not recorded which). The CDR3 protein is CASSLVDRFYEQYF. The base sequence is TGTGCCAGCAGTTTGGTGGACAGGTTCTACGAGCAGTACTTC.